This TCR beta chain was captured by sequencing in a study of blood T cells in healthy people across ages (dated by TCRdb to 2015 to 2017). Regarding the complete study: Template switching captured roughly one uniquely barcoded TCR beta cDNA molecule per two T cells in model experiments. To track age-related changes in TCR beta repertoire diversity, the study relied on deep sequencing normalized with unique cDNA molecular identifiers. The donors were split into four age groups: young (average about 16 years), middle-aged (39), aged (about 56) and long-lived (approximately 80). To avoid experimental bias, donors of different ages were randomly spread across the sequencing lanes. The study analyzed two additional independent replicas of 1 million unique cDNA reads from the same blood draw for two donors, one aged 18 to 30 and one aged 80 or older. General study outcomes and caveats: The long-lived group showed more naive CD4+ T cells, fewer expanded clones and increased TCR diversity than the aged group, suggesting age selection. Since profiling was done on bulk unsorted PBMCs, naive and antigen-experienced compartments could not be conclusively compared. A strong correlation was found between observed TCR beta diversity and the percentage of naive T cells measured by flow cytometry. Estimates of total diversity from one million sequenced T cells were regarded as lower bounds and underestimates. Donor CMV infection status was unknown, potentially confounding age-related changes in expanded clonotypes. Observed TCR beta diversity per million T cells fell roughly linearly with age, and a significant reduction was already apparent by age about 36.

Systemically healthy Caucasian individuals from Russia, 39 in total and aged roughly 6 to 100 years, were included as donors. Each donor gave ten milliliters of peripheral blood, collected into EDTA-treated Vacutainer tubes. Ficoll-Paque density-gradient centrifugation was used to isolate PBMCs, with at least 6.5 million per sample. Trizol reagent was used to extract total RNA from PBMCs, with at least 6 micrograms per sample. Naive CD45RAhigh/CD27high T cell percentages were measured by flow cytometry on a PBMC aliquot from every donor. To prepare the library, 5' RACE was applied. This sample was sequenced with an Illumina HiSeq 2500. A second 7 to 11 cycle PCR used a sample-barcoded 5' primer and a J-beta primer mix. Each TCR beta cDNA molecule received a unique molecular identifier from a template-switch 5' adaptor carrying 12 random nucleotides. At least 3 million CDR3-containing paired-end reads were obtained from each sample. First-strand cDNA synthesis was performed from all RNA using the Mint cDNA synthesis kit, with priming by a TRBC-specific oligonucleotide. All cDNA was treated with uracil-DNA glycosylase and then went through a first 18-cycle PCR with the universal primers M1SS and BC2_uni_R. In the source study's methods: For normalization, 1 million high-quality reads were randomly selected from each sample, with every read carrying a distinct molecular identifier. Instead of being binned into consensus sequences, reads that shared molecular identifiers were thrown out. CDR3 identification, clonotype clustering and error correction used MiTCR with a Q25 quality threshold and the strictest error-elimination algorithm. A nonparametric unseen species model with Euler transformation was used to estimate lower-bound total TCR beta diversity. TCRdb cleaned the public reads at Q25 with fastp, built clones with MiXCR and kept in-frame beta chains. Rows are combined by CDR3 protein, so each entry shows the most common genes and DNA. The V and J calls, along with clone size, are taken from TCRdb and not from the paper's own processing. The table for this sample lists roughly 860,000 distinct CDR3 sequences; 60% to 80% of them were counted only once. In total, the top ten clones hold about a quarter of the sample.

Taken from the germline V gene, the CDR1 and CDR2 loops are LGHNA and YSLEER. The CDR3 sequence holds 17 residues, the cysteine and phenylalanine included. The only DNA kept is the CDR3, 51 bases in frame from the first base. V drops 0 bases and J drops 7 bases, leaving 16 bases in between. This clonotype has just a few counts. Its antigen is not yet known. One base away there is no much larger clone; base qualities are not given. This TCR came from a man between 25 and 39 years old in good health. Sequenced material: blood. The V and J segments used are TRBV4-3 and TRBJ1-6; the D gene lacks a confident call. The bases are TGCGCCAGCAGCCAAGACGCTCGTCAGGAGTCGAATTCACCCCTCCACTTT. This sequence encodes CASSQDARQESNSPLHF.